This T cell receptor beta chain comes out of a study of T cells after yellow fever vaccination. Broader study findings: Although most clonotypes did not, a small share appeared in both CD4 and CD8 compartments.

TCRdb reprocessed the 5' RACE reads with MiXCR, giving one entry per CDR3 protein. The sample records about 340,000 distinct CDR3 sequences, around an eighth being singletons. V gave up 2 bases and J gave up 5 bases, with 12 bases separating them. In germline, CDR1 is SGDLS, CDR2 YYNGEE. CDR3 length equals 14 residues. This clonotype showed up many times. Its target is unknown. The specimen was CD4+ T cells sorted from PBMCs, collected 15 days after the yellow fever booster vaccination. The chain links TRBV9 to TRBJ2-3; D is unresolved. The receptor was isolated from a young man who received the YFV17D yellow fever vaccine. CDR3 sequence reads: CASSVPVVRDTQYF. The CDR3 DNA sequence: TGTGCCAGCAGCGTTCCGGTAGTTAGAGATACGCAGTATTTT.